This entry lists 30 T cell receptor beta chains sequenced from one sample in a study of cytomegalovirus exposure and HLA in healthy donors. PCR used 60 Vbeta primers and 13 Jbeta primers. Generated by immunoSEQ multiplex PCR, the TCRdb table keeps only in-frame clones and is missing some. Here the sample table reports tens of thousands of clones. What was sequenced was PBMCs. These receptors all stem from a woman aged 30 to 39 in good health and CMV-seronegative.

The genes are TRBV6-5 and TRBJ1-5; perhaps TRBD1 as D (5 bases). The CDR3 contains 14 residues. V was clipped by 2 bases and J by 0 bases, with 5 bases between them. The V gene's germline CDR1 is MNHEY and CDR2 SVGAGI. CDR3 loop: CASSYGASNQPQHF. The CDR3 DNA is TGTGCCAGCAGTTACGGGGCTAGCAATCAGCCCCAGCATTTT.

The rearrangement joins TRBV7-2 to TRBJ1-2; 8 bases agree with TRBD1. The germline V gene encodes CDR1 SGHTA and CDR2 FQGNSA. The CDR3 is 15 residues long. V was clipped by 5 bases and J by 3 bases; unmatched bases: 8. CDR3 coding DNA: TGTGCCAGCAGCCCCGGGACAGGAGCTTACTATGGCTACACCTTC. This encodes CASSPGTGAYYGYTF. The whole variable domain, filled in from reference TRBV7-2 and TRBJ1-2, reads GAGVSQSPSNKVTEKGKDVELRCDPISGHTALYWYRQSLGQGLEFLIYFQGNSAPDKSGLPSDRFSAERTGGSVSTLTIQRTQQEDSAVYLCASSPGTGAYYGYTFGSGTRLTVV.

The rearrangement links TRBV28 to TRBJ1-1; D might be TRBD1 (6 bases). This CDR3 is built from 14 residues. Germline CDR1 MDHEN, CDR2 SYDVKM. Trimming took 5 bases from V and 6 from J, leaving 16 bases between them. The CDR3 protein is CASSNRAYGPEAFF. CDR3 sequence (DNA): TGTGCCAGCAGTAACAGGGCTTACGGGCCTGAAGCTTTCTTT. Full variable domain (outside the CDR3, taken from reference TRBV28 and TRBJ1-1): DVKVTQSSRYLVKRTGEKVFLECVQDMDHENMFWYRQDPGLGLRLIYFSYDVKMKEKGDIPEGYSVSREKKERFSLILESASTNQTSMYLCASSNRAYGPEAFFGQGTRLTVV.

J is TRBJ1-1 and V is TRBV5-1; TRBD1 matches at 11 bases. V was pared by 4 bases and J by 7 bases, with 12 bases of the junction left unmatched. Germline V gene data show CDR1 as SGHRS and CDR2 as YFSETQ. There are 16 residues in the CDR3. The chain's CDR3 is CASSRYGQGAYVEAFF. The CDR3 DNA reads as TGCGCCAGCAGCCGATACGGACAGGGGGCGTATGTTGAAGCTTTCTTT.

The gene calls are TRBV9 and TRBJ2-3; TRBD2 agrees at 7 bases. The CDR3 consists of 16 residues. Unmatched junction bases numbered 14, after V lost 7 bases and J lost 3 bases. Germline lookup yields CDR1 SGDLS and CDR2 YYNGEE. CDR3 protein: CASFPTSTGLTDTQYF. The CDR3 nucleotides read TGTGCCAGCTTCCCCACCTCAACGGGACTAACAGATACGCAGTATTTT.

The V call is TRBV30, the J call TRBJ2-2; D possibly corresponds to TRBD2 (5 bases). V lost 2 bases to trimming and J lost 13 bases, with 14 bases between them. This CDR3 spans 12 amino acids. Germline V gene lookup returns CDR1 GTSNPN and CDR2 SVGIG (reference sequence). The CDR3 DNA follows: TGTGCCTGGAGTAGGACTGAGGGTACGCTGTTTTTT. Amino acid sequence: CAWSRTEGTLFF.

This sequence joins TRBV7-8 and TRBJ1-2, with a tentative D call TRBD1 (6 bases). V lost 2 bases and J lost 3, with 10 bases in between. This CDR3 is 14 amino acids long. Germline V gives CDR1 SGHVS, CDR2 FQNEAQ. The CDR3 is CASSLPGGDYGYTF. The CDR3, as DNA: TGTGCCAGCAGCTTACCGGGGGGCGACTATGGCTACACCTTC.

The V call is TRBV4-2, the J call TRBJ2-5; weak D call: TRBD1 (7 bases). CDR1 is LGHNA, CDR2 YNFKEQ, per germline. CDR3 size: 16 residues. Trimming took 1 base from V and 7 from J, leaving 19 bases between them. The CDR3 is CASSQAGGKLGGTQYF. In nucleotides, the CDR3 is TGTGCCAGCAGCCAAGCAGGGGGGAAATTAGGGGGGACCCAGTACTTC.

The J gene is TRBJ2-1, the V gene TRBV28, with D perhaps TRBD1 (5 bases). V was pared by 1 base and J by 3 bases, with 10 bases between. Germline CDR1 reads MDHEN; CDR2 reads SYDVKM. CDR3 length: 15 residues. CDR3 residues: CASSLFDSRYNEQFF. CDR3 coding DNA: TGTGCCAGCAGTTTATTTGACAGTCGCTACAATGAGCAGTTCTTC.

The chain has TRBV7-6 and TRBJ2-3; no definite D call. V dropped 0 bases and J dropped 14 bases, with 15 bases sitting between them. This CDR3 spans 13 amino acids. Germline loops: CDR1 SGHVS, CDR2 FNYEAQ. This CDR3 reads CASSLARSQEPYF. The CDR3 bases are TGTGCCAGCAGCTTAGCGCGTTCCCAGGAACCGTATTTT.

The CDR3: CASSQGRQADTEAFF. In nucleotides, the CDR3 is TGCGCCAGCAGCCAGGGAAGGCAAGCGGACACTGAAGCTTTCTTT. This chain links TRBV4-1 with TRBJ1-1; no clear D. Germline V gene lookup returns CDR1 MGHRA and CDR2 YSYEKL. Between the trimmed V and J ends, which lost 3 bases and 3 bases, there was a span of 14 bases. The CDR3 contains 15 residues.

V gene TRBV4-1 combines with J gene TRBJ2-2; 7 nucleotides align to TRBD2. This CDR3 contains 17 residues. The trim removed 4 bases at V and 4 bases at J, leaving 12 bases unmatched. In germline, CDR1 is MGHRA, CDR2 YSYEKL. CDR3 amino acids: CASSPQVGGAGTGELFF. CDR3 sequence (DNA): TGCGCCAGCAGCCCGCAAGTGGGAGGGGCTGGCACCGGGGAGCTGTTTTTT.

This chain uses TRBV9 with TRBJ2-3, with 7 positions matching TRBD1. This CDR3 spans 15 amino acids. The germline V gene has CDR1 SGDLS and CDR2 YYNGEE. J was trimmed by 3 bases and V by 0 bases; bases with no gene match: 4. CDR3 residues: CASSVEQGPTDTQYF. CDR3 sequence (DNA): TGTGCCAGCAGCGTAGAACAGGGGCCGACAGATACGCAGTATTTT.

This chain connects TRBV29-1 to TRBJ1-2; 7 bases align to TRBD1. The CDR3 covers 13 residues. Trimming removed 5 bases from V and 6 bases from J; junction bases left unmatched: 9. CDR1 and CDR2 from the germline V gene are SQVTM and ANQGSEA. DNA of the CDR3: TGCAGCGTTAGGCCAGGGGGTTTTGATGGCTACACCTTC. Translated, it gives CSVRPGGFDGYTF.

J is TRBJ2-7 and V is TRBV18; the D gene is possibly TRBD1 (5 bases). V lost 3 bases to trimming and J lost 1 base, with 7 bases between them. This CDR3 spans 13 amino acids. In germline, CDR1 is KGHSH, CDR2 LQKENI. The CDR3 loop reads CASSPTASYEQYF. The DNA for the CDR3 is TGTGCCAGCTCACCGACAGCTTCCTACGAGCAGTACTTC. Full variable domain (outside the CDR3, taken from reference TRBV18 and TRBJ2-7): NAGVMQNPRHLVRRRGQEARLRCSPMKGHSHVYWYRQLPEEGLKFMVYLQKENIIDESGMPKERFSAEFPKEGPSILRIQQVVRGDSAAYFCASSPTASYEQYFGPGTRLTVT.

J is TRBJ2-4 and V is TRBV4-3; 12 bases are a match to TRBD2. Germline CDR1 and CDR2: LGHNA and YSLEER. The CDR3 contains 19 residues. V shed 0 bases and J 0 bases; nucleotides not matched to a gene: 6. CDR3 nucleotide sequence: TGCGCCAGCAGCCAAGAATGGACTAGCGGGAATTTAGCCAAAAACATTCAGTACTTC. Residues: CASSQEWTSGNLAKNIQYF.

The chain is built from TRBV28 and TRBJ2-3; 7 bases match TRBD1. V was pared by 10 bases and J by 3 bases, with 19 bases of the junction left unmatched. Germline V gene sequence: CDR1 MDHEN, CDR2 SYDVKM. This CDR3 comprises 17 residues. The CDR3 coding sequence is TGTGCCACGAACAGTTTACAGAGACAGGGCGGGACAGATACGCAGTATTTT. Translated, it gives CATNSLQRQGGTDTQYF.

The chain joins TRBV15 to TRBJ2-2; tentatively, D is TRBD2 (6 bases). CDR3 size: 16 residues. CDR1 is LNHNV and CDR2 is YYDKDF in the germline V gene (reference sequence). V was pared by 0 bases and J by 5 bases, with 13 bases between. The CDR3 DNA follows: TGTGCCACCAGCAGAGATTTAGCTAGCGTGACCGGGGAGCTGTTTTTT. It encodes CATSRDLASVTGELFF. The entire variable domain, with the rest obtained from reference TRBV15 and TRBJ2-2, is as follows: DAMVIQNPRYQVTQFGKPVTLSCSQTLNHNVMYWYQQKSSQAPKLLFHYYDKDFNNEADTPDNFQSRRPNTSFCFLDIRSPGLGDTAMYLCATSRDLASVTGELFFGEGSRLTVL.

The chain uses TRBV19 and TRBJ1-1; 10 bases match TRBD1. CDR1 and CDR2 (germline): LNHDA, SQIVND (reference sequence). This CDR3 has 18 amino acids. V shed 6 bases and J 2 bases; nucleotides not matched to a gene: 15. The CDR3 here is CASSVGRMGQGRNTEAFF. The CDR3 DNA reads as TGTGCCAGTAGCGTAGGACGCATGGGACAGGGGAGAAACACTGAAGCTTTCTTT.

This chain uses TRBV27 with TRBJ2-3; D is perhaps TRBD2 (6 bases). This CDR3 is built from 13 residues. Trimming removed 1 base at V and 4 bases at J, with 6 bases between. Germline V gene lookup returns CDR1 MNHEY and CDR2 SMNVEV (reference sequence). CDR3 amino acids: CASSLWRADTQYF. The DNA of the CDR3 is TGTGCCAGCAGTTTATGGAGGGCAGATACGCAGTATTTT.

The V gene is TRBV5-6, the J gene TRBJ2-2; TRBD1 matches at 7 bases. Germline CDR1 and CDR2: SGHDT and YYEEEE. With 0 bases clipped from V and 1 base from J, the junction kept 3 bases outside the gene matches. The CDR3 has 16 amino acids. DNA of the CDR3: TGTGCCAGCAGCTTGGTGGGACAGAGGAACACCGGGGAGCTGTTTTTT. Translating gives CASSLVGQRNTGELFF.

The gene calls are TRBV30 and TRBJ1-1; 8 nucleotides match TRBD1. J was trimmed by 5 bases and V by 6 bases; bases with no gene match: 5. The CDR3 covers 12 residues. Germline CDR1 is GTSNPN and CDR2 is SVGIG (reference sequence). The CDR3 region has the DNA TGTGCCTGCCAGGGGGCTGGGACTGAAGCTTTCTTT. It specifies CACQGAGTEAFF.

The chain joins TRBV6-6 to TRBJ1-5, with a possible D match to TRBD1 (6 bases). Germline CDR1 MNHNY, CDR2 SVGAGI (reference sequence). This CDR3 has 14 amino acids. Trimming removed 5 bases from V and 0 bases from J, with 8 bases in between. Here the CDR3 reads CASSGQNSNQPQHF. Written as DNA, the CDR3 is TGTGCCAGCAGTGGACAGAATAGCAATCAGCCCCAGCATTTT.

The V gene is TRBV18, the J gene TRBJ2-2; the D is unclear. Trimming took off 3 bases at V and 3 bases at J, with 8 bases between the two ends. The CDR3 contains 14 residues. Germline V gene sequence: CDR1 KGHSH, CDR2 LQKENI. This CDR3 is CASSPGYDTGELFF. The CDR3 region has the DNA TGTGCCAGCTCACCGGGCTACGACACCGGGGAGCTGTTTTTT. The variable domain in full, completed from reference TRBV18 and TRBJ2-2, reads NAGVMQNPRHLVRRRGQEARLRCSPMKGHSHVYWYRQLPEEGLKFMVYLQKENIIDESGMPKERFSAEFPKEGPSILRIQQVVRGDSAAYFCASSPGYDTGELFFGEGSRLTVL.

The chain combines TRBV4-1 with TRBJ1-2; 9 nucleotides align to TRBD1. CDR3 length equals 16 residues. J was trimmed by 4 bases and V by 4 bases; bases with no gene match: 10. Germline V CDR1 and CDR2: MGHRA, YSYEKL. The CDR3 spells CASSPNRGQGIYGYTF. The CDR3 nucleotides read TGCGCCAGCAGCCCCAACCGAGGACAGGGGATCTATGGCTACACCTTC.

In DNA form, the CDR3 reads TGTGCCAGCAGTTTATCTTGGGGGGGAGCAACTAATGAAAAACTGTTTTTT. Protein sequence: CASSLSWGGATNEKLFF. V is TRBV27 and J is TRBJ1-4; a possible D gene is TRBD1 (5 bases). The CDR3 is 17 amino acids. From germline, CDR1 is MNHEY and CDR2 SMNVEV (reference sequence). The V end lost 0 bases, the J end lost 0 bases, and 11 bases lay between the germline ends.

This chain joins TRBV6-5 and TRBJ2-7; 9 bases are a match to TRBD1. Germline V lookup: CDR1 MNHEY, CDR2 SVGAGI. J lost 6 bases, V lost 0 bases, and 6 bases had no gene match. This CDR3 region has 15 residues. CDR3 loop: CASSYSGTGNREQYF. DNA of the CDR3: TGTGCCAGCAGTTACTCCGGGACAGGGAATCGCGAGCAGTACTTC.

This rearrangement joins TRBV15 to TRBJ1-5; 7 nucleotides line up with TRBD1. V trimming: 1 base; J trimming: 0 bases; junction bases outside the gene matches: 3. The CDR3 extends over 16 amino acids. CDR1 and CDR2 from the germline V gene are LNHNV and YYDKDF (reference sequence). CDR3 region: CATSRAGQYSNQPQHF. CDR3 nucleotides: TGTGCCACCAGCAGAGCGGGACAGTATAGCAATCAGCCCCAGCATTTT. The variable domain in full, completed from reference TRBV15 and TRBJ1-5, reads DAMVIQNPRYQVTQFGKPVTLSCSQTLNHNVMYWYQQKSSQAPKLLFHYYDKDFNNEADTPDNFQSRRPNTSFCFLDIRSPGLGDTAMYLCATSRAGQYSNQPQHFGDGTRLSIL.

The rearrangement joins TRBV5-1 to TRBJ2-2; TRBD2 aligns across 11 bases. Germline loops: CDR1 SGHRS, CDR2 YFSETQ. The CDR3 covers 18 residues. V was clipped by 0 bases and J by 3 bases; unmatched bases: 7. The CDR3 reads CASSLVLAGGLDTGELFF. As DNA, the CDR3 is TGCGCCAGCAGCTTGGTTCTAGCGGGGGGACTAGACACCGGGGAGCTGTTTTTT.

A note on this clone: The junction departs from germline at one end; a sequencing error may be responsible. The genes are TRBV4-3 and TRBJ2-1; 10 nucleotides line up with TRBD2. There are 18 residues in the CDR3. Germline V CDR1 and CDR2: LGHNA, YSLEER. CDR3 amino acids: CASSQDHLLAGAYTEQFF. CDR3 in DNA: TGCGCCAGCAGCCAAGATCATCTGCTAGCGGGAGCCTACACTGAGCAGTTCTTC.